The rows below give T cell receptor beta chains drawn from one sample of a study of shared clonotypes between healthy human individuals. Using immunoSEQ multiplex PCR, the repertoire was profiled, and TCRdb retains in-frame clones only, with some absent. The sample includes some 580,000 clones, roughly 97% seen only once; the top ten take around 0.058%. What was sequenced was naive CD4+ T cells sorted from blood. Source of these receptors: a young woman in good health. CDR3s include the opening cysteine and the closing phenylalanine or tryptophan. The D gene is left open where the match is weak. Not all rows give a size; the values are once, few, many and, for expanded clones, a class.

j_call: TRBJ1-5; clone_size: -; d_call: -; v_call: TRBV2; cdr3_aa: CASNAGTSNQPQHF; cdr3_nt: TGTGCCAGCAATGCTGGGACTAGCAATCAGCCCCAGCATTTT
j_call: TRBJ2-7; clone_size: once; d_call: TRBD1; v_call: TRBV2; cdr3_aa: CASTGQGPNEQYF; cdr3_nt: TGTGCCAGCACGGGACAGGGTCCCAACGAGCAGTACTTC
j_call: TRBJ1-2; clone_size: once; d_call: -; v_call: TRBV5-1; cdr3_aa: CASSLGQGYTF; cdr3_nt: TGCGCCAGCAGCTTGGGACAGGGCTACACCTTC
j_call: TRBJ1-2; clone_size: once; d_call: -; v_call: TRBV11-2; cdr3_aa: CASSLKEVPTIIGYTF; cdr3_nt: TGTGCCAGCAGCTTAAAGGAGGTCCCCACGATAATTGGCTACACCTTC
j_call: TRBJ2-1; clone_size: -; d_call: TRBD2; v_call: TRBV14; cdr3_aa: CASSQVYGLAGGVEQFF; cdr3_nt: TGTGCCAGCAGCCAAGTCTACGGACTAGCGGGAGGGGTTGAGCAGTTCTTC
j_call: TRBJ2-2; clone_size: -; d_call: TRBD2; v_call: TRBV5-1; cdr3_aa: CASSPLASGIGYTGELFF; cdr3_nt: TGCGCCAGCAGCCCCCTAGCTAGCGGGATCGGGTACACCGGGGAGCTGTTTTTT
j_call: TRBJ2-6; clone_size: -; d_call: TRBD2; v_call: TRBV28; cdr3_aa: CASSAGTRVSGANVLTF; cdr3_nt: TGTGCCAGCAGCGCCGGGACTAGGGTTTCTGGGGCCAACGTCCTGACTTTC
j_call: TRBJ2-3; clone_size: -; d_call: TRBD1; v_call: TRBV13; cdr3_aa: CASSATGGPDTQYF; cdr3_nt: TGTGCCAGCAGCGCGACAGGGGGCCCAGATACGCAGTATTTT
j_call: TRBJ2-2; clone_size: -; d_call: -; v_call: TRBV19; cdr3_aa: CASSIRGTATGELFF; cdr3_nt: TGTGCCAGTAGTATAAGGGGGACTGCCACCGGGGAGCTGTTTTTT
j_call: TRBJ2-1; clone_size: -; d_call: TRBD2; v_call: TRBV7-9; cdr3_aa: CASSLPGLADYNEQFF; cdr3_nt: TGTGCCAGCAGCTTACCGGGACTAGCGGATTACAATGAGCAGTTCTTC
j_call: TRBJ2-1; clone_size: -; d_call: TRBD1; v_call: TRBV7-3; cdr3_aa: CASSPGTAYNEQFF; cdr3_nt: TGTGCCAGCAGCCCGGGGACAGCTTACAATGAGCAGTTCTTC
j_call: TRBJ2-2; clone_size: -; d_call: -; v_call: TRBV10-3; cdr3_aa: CAIRDSSTGELFF; cdr3_nt: TGTGCCATCAGGGACAGCAGCACCGGGGAGCTGTTTTTT
j_call: TRBJ2-1; clone_size: -; d_call: TRBD2; v_call: TRBV30; cdr3_aa: CAWTPGLAGVGNEQFF; cdr3_nt: TGTGCCTGGACCCCGGGACTAGCGGGAGTTGGCAATGAGCAGTTCTTC
j_call: TRBJ2-1; clone_size: -; d_call: TRBD2; v_call: TRBV10-1; cdr3_aa: CASSIETSGNHEQFF; cdr3_nt: TGCGCCAGCAGTATCGAAACTAGCGGGAACCATGAGCAGTTCTTC
j_call: TRBJ2-6; clone_size: -; d_call: -; v_call: TRBV27; cdr3_aa: CASSFHPGSGANVLTF; cdr3_nt: TGTGCCAGCAGTTTCCATCCAGGGAGTGGGGCCAACGTCCTGACTTTC
j_call: TRBJ2-1; clone_size: -; d_call: -; v_call: TRBV9; cdr3_aa: CASSVLPSDPNNEQFF; cdr3_nt: TGTGCCAGCAGCGTATTACCTTCGGACCCGAACAATGAGCAGTTCTTC
j_call: TRBJ2-1; clone_size: -; d_call: -; v_call: TRBV5-6; cdr3_aa: CASSLRGGPWNEQFF; cdr3_nt: TGTGCCAGCAGCTTGCGGGGCGGCCCCTGGAATGAGCAGTTCTTC
j_call: TRBJ2-5; clone_size: -; d_call: -; v_call: TRBV7-6; cdr3_aa: CASSFPLETQYF; cdr3_nt: TGTGCCAGCAGCTTTCCTTTAGAGACCCAGTACTTC
j_call: TRBJ1-2; clone_size: once; d_call: TRBD1; v_call: TRBV5-4; cdr3_aa: CASRGQGDYGYTF; cdr3_nt: TGTGCCAGCAGGGGACAGGGGGACTATGGCTACACCTTC
j_call: TRBJ2-4; clone_size: -; d_call: -; v_call: TRBV4-1; cdr3_aa: CASSQEERWKNIQYF; cdr3_nt: TGCGCCAGCAGCCAAGAGGAACGGTGGAAAAACATTCAGTACTTC
j_call: TRBJ1-5; clone_size: -; d_call: -; v_call: TRBV27; cdr3_aa: CASSPTELDSNQPQHF; cdr3_nt: TGTGCCAGCAGCCCTACAGAATTGGATAGCAATCAGCCCCAGCATTTT
j_call: TRBJ2-5; clone_size: -; d_call: TRBD2; v_call: TRBV5-1; cdr3_aa: CASGAGPGEETQYF; cdr3_nt: TGCGCCAGCGGAGCGGGGCCGGGAGAAGAGACCCAGTACTTC
j_call: TRBJ1-1; clone_size: -; d_call: TRBD1; v_call: TRBV5-4; cdr3_aa: CASSFMGQVTLEAFF; cdr3_nt: TGTGCCAGCAGCTTCATGGGACAGGTAACCCTCGAAGCTTTCTTT
j_call: TRBJ1-5; clone_size: -; d_call: -; v_call: TRBV5-8; cdr3_aa: CASSPGTDSYSNQPQHF; cdr3_nt: TGTGCCAGCAGCCCCGGGACGGATAGTTATAGCAATCAGCCCCAGCATTTT
j_call: TRBJ2-5; clone_size: -; d_call: -; v_call: TRBV28; cdr3_aa: CASSQSQASPGETQYF; cdr3_nt: TGTGCCAGCAGTCAGAGCCAGGCCTCACCTGGGGAGACCCAGTACTTC
j_call: TRBJ1-5; clone_size: -; d_call: -; v_call: TRBV2; cdr3_aa: CASSDSDLSNQPQHF; cdr3_nt: TGTGCCAGCAGTGATTCGGATCTTAGCAATCAGCCCCAGCATTTT
j_call: TRBJ2-5; clone_size: -; d_call: -; v_call: TRBV30; cdr3_aa: CAWSVQSGAETQYF; cdr3_nt: TGTGCCTGGAGTGTACAGTCGGGGGCGGAGACCCAGTACTTC
j_call: TRBJ2-7; clone_size: -; d_call: -; v_call: TRBV19; cdr3_aa: CASRPGRGSYEQYF; cdr3_nt: TGTGCCAGTAGGCCAGGGCGGGGCTCCTACGAGCAGTACTTC
j_call: TRBJ2-1; clone_size: -; d_call: TRBD2; v_call: TRBV6-5; cdr3_aa: CASSYTFAGGYNEQFF; cdr3_nt: TGTGCCAGCAGTTACACTTTTGCGGGAGGGTACAATGAGCAGTTCTTC
j_call: TRBJ2-2; clone_size: -; d_call: -; v_call: TRBV28; cdr3_aa: CASRLGGANTGELFF; cdr3_nt: TGTGCCAGCCGGTTGGGGGGCGCGAACACCGGGGAGCTGTTTTTT
j_call: TRBJ2-3; clone_size: -; d_call: -; v_call: TRBV30; cdr3_aa: CAWSVGGGDTQYF; cdr3_nt: TGTGCCTGGAGTGTTGGTGGTGGCGATACGCAGTATTTT
j_call: TRBJ2-1; clone_size: -; d_call: TRBD2; v_call: TRBV27; cdr3_aa: CASRGLAVNNEQFF; cdr3_nt: TGTGCCAGCAGGGGACTAGCGGTGAACAATGAGCAGTTCTTC
j_call: TRBJ2-1; clone_size: -; d_call: -; v_call: TRBV30; cdr3_aa: CAWSVLGGAEQFF; cdr3_nt: TGTGCCTGGAGTGTACTAGGTGGGGCGGAGCAGTTCTTC
j_call: TRBJ2-2; clone_size: -; d_call: TRBD2; v_call: TRBV6-1; cdr3_aa: CASTSGLAGAGELFF; cdr3_nt: TGTGCCAGCACCTCGGGCCTAGCGGGAGCCGGGGAGCTGTTTTTT
j_call: TRBJ2-2; clone_size: -; d_call: -; v_call: TRBV10-3; cdr3_aa: CATAGDANTGELFF; cdr3_nt: TGTGCCACGGCAGGGGACGCGAACACCGGGGAGCTGTTTTTT
j_call: TRBJ1-6; clone_size: -; d_call: -; v_call: TRBV5-1; cdr3_aa: CASSLAGIITLLNSPLHF; cdr3_nt: TGCGCCAGCAGCTTGGCGGGGATAATCACTTTACTAAATTCACCCCTCCACTTT
j_call: TRBJ2-3; clone_size: -; d_call: -; v_call: TRBV7-8; cdr3_aa: CASSLIETLNTQYF; cdr3_nt: TGTGCCAGCAGCTTAATCGAGACACTAAATACGCAGTATTTT
j_call: TRBJ2-7; clone_size: -; d_call: TRBD2; v_call: TRBV5-6; cdr3_aa: CASSLGSGSYEQYF; cdr3_nt: TGTGCCAGCAGCTTGGGGAGCGGGAGCTACGAGCAGTACTTC
j_call: TRBJ2-7; clone_size: -; d_call: TRBD2; v_call: TRBV7-9; cdr3_aa: CASSFATGGSNHEQYF; cdr3_nt: TGTGCCAGCAGCTTCGCAACGGGCGGGAGTAACCACGAGCAGTACTTC
j_call: TRBJ1-4; clone_size: -; d_call: -; v_call: TRBV6-1; cdr3_aa: CASSEAEPKRFGNEKLFF; cdr3_nt: TGTGCCAGCAGTGAAGCCGAACCCAAGAGGTTCGGTAATGAAAAACTGTTTTTT
j_call: TRBJ2-5; clone_size: -; d_call: -; v_call: TRBV5-1; cdr3_aa: CASTHEETQYF; cdr3_nt: TGCGCCAGCACCCATGAAGAGACCCAGTACTTC
j_call: TRBJ2-7; clone_size: -; d_call: TRBD2; v_call: TRBV6-6; cdr3_aa: CASSPSGRLGEQYF; cdr3_nt: TGTGCCAGCAGTCCTAGCGGGAGATTGGGCGAGCAGTACTTC
j_call: TRBJ1-5; clone_size: -; d_call: -; v_call: TRBV18; cdr3_aa: CASSPGVQPQHF; cdr3_nt: TGTGCCAGCTCACCGGGGGTCCAGCCCCAGCATTTT
j_call: TRBJ2-3; clone_size: -; d_call: TRBD2; v_call: TRBV11-2; cdr3_aa: CASSQVAGGGDTQYF; cdr3_nt: TGTGCCAGCAGCCAGGTGGCGGGAGGGGGAGATACGCAGTATTTT
j_call: TRBJ1-6; clone_size: -; d_call: TRBD1; v_call: TRBV6-5; cdr3_aa: CASSYSTGSGNSPLHF; cdr3_nt: TGTGCCAGCAGTTACTCGACAGGGTCCGGAAATTCACCCCTCCACTTT
j_call: TRBJ2-7; clone_size: -; d_call: -; v_call: TRBV29-1; cdr3_aa: CSVGSWTSYEQYF; cdr3_nt: TGCAGCGTTGGGTCGTGGACCTCCTACGAGCAGTACTTC
j_call: TRBJ2-7; clone_size: -; d_call: TRBD2; v_call: TRBV10-2; cdr3_aa: CASSPSGSLYEQYF; cdr3_nt: TGCGCCAGCAGTCCTAGCGGGAGTCTGTACGAGCAGTACTTC
j_call: TRBJ2-7; clone_size: -; d_call: -; v_call: TRBV4-1; cdr3_aa: CASSQGTLNYEQYF; cdr3_nt: TGCGCCAGCAGCCAGGGGACTTTAAATTACGAGCAGTACTTC
j_call: TRBJ1-2; clone_size: -; d_call: -; v_call: TRBV7-9; cdr3_aa: CASSLQETRGGYTF; cdr3_nt: TGTGCCAGCAGCTTACAGGAGACCCGTGGCGGCTACACCTTC
j_call: TRBJ2-5; clone_size: once; d_call: -; v_call: TRBV5-1; cdr3_aa: CASTAEQETQYF; cdr3_nt: TGCGCCAGCACGGCGGAACAAGAGACCCAGTACTTC
j_call: TRBJ1-5; clone_size: -; d_call: -; v_call: TRBV5-1; cdr3_aa: CASSPGGGQGWTHF; cdr3_nt: TGCGCCAGCAGCCCCGGGGGAGGCCAAGGTTGGACGCATTTT